This entry lists 8 T cell receptor beta chains sequenced from one sample in a study of technical replicates of blood from several donors (dated by TCRdb to 2016 to 2017). The method was the immunoSEQ multiplex PCR assay. TCRdb provides this immuneACCESS table in a form limited to in-frame rearrangements. Some clones are lacking; in checked studies, under half of them reflect an unresolved V gene, and why the rest are absent is not known. The sample records about 82,000 clones, roughly 95% of which are singletons. The ten most abundant clones make up 0.3% to 0.45% of the sample. The specimen was T cells isolated from PBMCs. These receptors originate from a human donor in good health.

This chain links TRBV2 with TRBJ1-2; D gene unclear. The V gene lost 8 bases and the J gene lost 6 bases, with 7 bases spanning the gap. This CDR3 spans 10 amino acids. Germline loops: CDR1 SNHLY, CDR2 FYNNEI. The CDR3 loop reads CASELDGYTF. CDR3 coding DNA: TGTGCCAGCGAACTAGATGGCTACACCTTC.

This sequence joins TRBV7-2 and TRBJ2-2; 12 nucleotides align to TRBD2. The V gene end was trimmed by 2 bases and the J gene end by 7 bases; junction bases not matched to a gene: 5. Germline CDR1 and CDR2: SGHTA and FQGNSA. CDR3 length: 16 residues. CDR3 sequence: CASSLILAGGLGELFF. The CDR3 DNA sequence: TGTGCCAGCAGCTTAATACTAGCGGGAGGCCTCGGGGAGCTGTTTTTT.

The chain carries TRBV7-3 and TRBJ2-3; D unclear. The germline V gene encodes CDR1 SGHTA and CDR2 FQGTGA. The CDR3 is 12 residues long. V was trimmed by 2 bases and J by 8 bases, leaving 8 bases between them. CDR3 DNA sequence: TGTGCCAGCAGCTTAGTATCGGGTACGCAGTATTTT. It is translated as CASSLVSGTQYF.

The chain employs TRBV19 and TRBJ2-2; D is unclear. The germline V gene has CDR1 LNHDA and CDR2 SQIVND (reference sequence). The CDR3 has 12 residues. V lost 1 base to trimming and J lost 7 bases, with 4 bases between them. The CDR3 DNA follows: TGTGCCAGTAGTATAGGAGTCGGGGAGCTGTTTTTT. This codes for CASSIGVGELFF.

The V gene is TRBV10-1, the J gene TRBJ2-2; 9 bases map to TRBD1. The CDR3 consists of 16 residues. With V trimmed by 4 bases and J by 2 bases, 5 bases remained unmatched. Germline V gives CDR1 WNHNN, CDR2 SYGVQD (reference sequence). CDR3 in DNA: TGCGCCAGCAGTGGCACAGGGGGCTTCAACACCGGGGAGCTGTTTTTT. As protein: CASSGTGGFNTGELFF.

The chain combines TRBV19 with TRBJ1-3, with 7 bases lining up with TRBD1. Germline V gene sequence: CDR1 LNHDA, CDR2 SQIVND (reference sequence). With 4 bases clipped from V and 0 bases from J, the junction kept 9 bases outside the gene matches. CDR3 length equals 17 residues. The CDR3 DNA is TGTGCCAGTAGTACCACAGGACAGGCGAACTCTGGAAACACCATATATTTT. Its protein product is CASSTTGQANSGNTIYF.

This clone appeared once. This chain links TRBV4-3 with TRBJ2-1; 10 nucleotides line up with TRBD2. The CDR3 runs to 17 residues. CDR1 is LGHNA and CDR2 is YSLEER in the germline V gene. Trimming at V came to 1 base and at J to 10 bases, leaving 13 bases not matched to a gene. CDR3 sequence reads: CASSQGVWASGSEEQFF. CDR3 coding DNA: TGCGCCAGCAGCCAAGGGGTGTGGGCTAGCGGGAGCGAGGAGCAGTTCTTC.

The J gene is TRBJ2-1, the V gene TRBV4-3; a weak D match, TRBD1 (5 bases). Germline CDR1 is LGHNA and CDR2 is YSLEER. The ends were cut back, 1 base at V and 4 bases at J, with 14 bases in the middle. The CDR3 extends over 16 amino acids. The chain's CDR3 is CASSQVSQGSYNEQFF. The CDR3 region has the DNA TGCGCCAGCAGCCAAGTTAGTCAGGGTAGTTACAATGAGCAGTTCTTC.